A single TCR beta chain is shown here with its context. Antigen unknown. No cell sorting was done before RNA was extracted from the tissue. A modified ARM-PCR protocol with three rounds of nested PCR amplified TCRbeta. TCRdb reanalysed the multiplex PCR reads using MiXCR and keeps one entry per CDR3 protein. The table has roughly 76,000 distinct CDR3 sequences, roughly 75% seen once. This record comes from a study of tumor and adjacent non-tumor tissue in lung cancer. Study-wide context: Patients comprised 12 adenocarcinoma, a couple of squamous cell carcinoma and 1 small cell lung cancer.

Study observations and caveats: Top 100 clones took a larger repertoire share in normal lung. Compared with tumor, normal lung showed significantly lower TCR diversity.

The specimen was lung tumor tissue. This sequence originates from a woman aged 70-85 years with non-small cell lung cancer.

CDR3 residues: CASAPGWSPYEQYF. CDR3 coding DNA: TGTGCCTCAGCCCCGGGCTGGAGCCCCTACGAGCAGTACTTC. The V call is TRBV10-3, the J call TRBJ2-7, with D unclear. Germline lookup yields CDR1 ENHRY and CDR2 SYGVKD. With 11 bases removed from V and 2 bases from J, the gap between germline ends came to 19 bases. The CDR3 totals 14 residues.